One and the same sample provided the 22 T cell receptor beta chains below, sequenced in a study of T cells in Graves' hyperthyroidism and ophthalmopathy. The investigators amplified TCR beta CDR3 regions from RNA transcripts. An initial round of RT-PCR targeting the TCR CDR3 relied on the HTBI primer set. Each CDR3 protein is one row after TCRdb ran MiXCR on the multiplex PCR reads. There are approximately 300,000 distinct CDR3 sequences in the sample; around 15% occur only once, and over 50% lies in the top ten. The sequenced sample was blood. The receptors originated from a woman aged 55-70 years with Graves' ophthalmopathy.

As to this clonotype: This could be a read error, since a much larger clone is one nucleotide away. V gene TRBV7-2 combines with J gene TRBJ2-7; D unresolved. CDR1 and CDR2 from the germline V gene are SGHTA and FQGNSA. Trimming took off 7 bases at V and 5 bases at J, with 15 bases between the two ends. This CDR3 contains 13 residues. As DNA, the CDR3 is TGTGCCAGCACCCCTCCGGTTTTCCACGAGCAGTACTTC. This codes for CASTPPVFHEQYF. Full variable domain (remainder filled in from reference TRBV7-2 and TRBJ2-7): GAGVSQSPSNKVTEKGKDVELRCDPISGHTALYWYRQSLGQGLEFLIYFQGNSAPDKSGLPSDRFSAERTGGSVSTLTIQRTQQEDSAVYLCASTPPVFHEQYFGPGTRLTVT.

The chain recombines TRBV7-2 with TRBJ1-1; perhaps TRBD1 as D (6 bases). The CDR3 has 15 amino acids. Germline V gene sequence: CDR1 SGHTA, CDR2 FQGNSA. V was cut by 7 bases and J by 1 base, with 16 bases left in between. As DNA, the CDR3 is TGTGCCAGCACCCTCAGAGGACAGCGGAACACTGAAGCTTTCTTT. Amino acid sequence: CASTLRGQRNTEAFF.

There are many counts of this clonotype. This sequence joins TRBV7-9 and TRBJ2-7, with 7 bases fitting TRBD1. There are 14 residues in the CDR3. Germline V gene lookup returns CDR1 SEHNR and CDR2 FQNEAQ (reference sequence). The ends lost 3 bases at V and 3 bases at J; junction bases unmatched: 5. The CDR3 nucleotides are TGTGCCAGCAGCTTGGATAACAGGGGCTACGAGCAGTACTTC. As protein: CASSLDNRGYEQYF.

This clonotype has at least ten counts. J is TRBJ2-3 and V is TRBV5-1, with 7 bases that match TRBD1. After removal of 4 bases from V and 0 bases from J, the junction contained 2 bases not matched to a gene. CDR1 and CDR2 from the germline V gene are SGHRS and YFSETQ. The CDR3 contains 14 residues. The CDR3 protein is CASSGTASTDTQYF. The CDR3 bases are TGCGCCAGCAGCGGGACAGCTAGCACAGATACGCAGTATTTT. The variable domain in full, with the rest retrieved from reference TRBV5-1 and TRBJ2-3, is KAGVTQTPRYLIKTRGQQVTLSCSPISGHRSVSWYQQTPGQGLQFLFEYFSETQRNKGNFPGRFSGRQFSNSRSEMNVSTLELGDSALYLCASSGTASTDTQYFGPGTRLTVL.

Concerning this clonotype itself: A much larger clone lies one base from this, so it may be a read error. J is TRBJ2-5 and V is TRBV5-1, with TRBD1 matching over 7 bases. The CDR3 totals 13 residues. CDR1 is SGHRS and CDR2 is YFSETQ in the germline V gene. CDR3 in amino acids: CANSLGQSETQYF. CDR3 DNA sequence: TGCGCCAACAGCTTGGGACAGTCAGAGACCCAGTACTTC. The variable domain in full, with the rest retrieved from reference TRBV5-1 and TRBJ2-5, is KAGVTQTPRYLIKTRGQQVTLSCSPISGHRSVSWYQQTPGQGLQFLFEYFSETQRNKGNFPGRFSGRQFSNSRSEMNVSTLELGDSALYLCANSLGQSETQYFGPGTRLLVL.

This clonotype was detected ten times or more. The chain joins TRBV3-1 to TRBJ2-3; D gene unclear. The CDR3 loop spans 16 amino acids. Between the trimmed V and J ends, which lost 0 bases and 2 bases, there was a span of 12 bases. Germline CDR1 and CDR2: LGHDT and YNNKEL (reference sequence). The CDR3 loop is CASSQDPVLFTDTQYF. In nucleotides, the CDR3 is TGTGCCAGCAGCCAAGACCCGGTGCTATTCACAGATACGCAGTATTTT.

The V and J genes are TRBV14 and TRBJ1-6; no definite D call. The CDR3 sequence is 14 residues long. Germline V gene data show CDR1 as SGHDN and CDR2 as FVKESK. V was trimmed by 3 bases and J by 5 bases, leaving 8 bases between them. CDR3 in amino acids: CASSQGTDNSPLHF. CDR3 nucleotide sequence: TGTGCCAGCAGCCAGGGAACAGATAATTCACCCCTCCACTTT.

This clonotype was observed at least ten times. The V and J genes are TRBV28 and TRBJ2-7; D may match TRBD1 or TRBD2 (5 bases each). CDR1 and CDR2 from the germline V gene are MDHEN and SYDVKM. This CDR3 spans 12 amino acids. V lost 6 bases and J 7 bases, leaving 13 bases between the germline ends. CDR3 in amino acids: CASRGLWGEQYF. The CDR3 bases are TGTGCCAGCAGGGGCTTATGGGGGGAGCAGTACTTC.

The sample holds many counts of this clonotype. The CDR3 loop is CASSLGDYREAFF. Written as DNA, the CDR3 is TGCGCCAGCAGCTTGGGGGACTACCGAGAAGCTTTCTTT. The chain has TRBV5-1 and TRBJ1-1; possible D gene TRBD1, 5 bases. CDR1 and CDR2 (germline): SGHRS, YFSETQ. The CDR3 has 13 residues. Trimming pared 0 bases from V and 8 bases from J, leaving 11 bases between.

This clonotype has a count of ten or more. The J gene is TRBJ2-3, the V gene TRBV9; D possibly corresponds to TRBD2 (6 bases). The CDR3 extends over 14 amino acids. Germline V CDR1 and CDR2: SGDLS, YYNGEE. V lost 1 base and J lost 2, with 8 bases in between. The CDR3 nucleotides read TGTGCCAGCAGCGTAAAGGGACTCACAGATACGCAGTATTTT. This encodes CASSVKGLTDTQYF.

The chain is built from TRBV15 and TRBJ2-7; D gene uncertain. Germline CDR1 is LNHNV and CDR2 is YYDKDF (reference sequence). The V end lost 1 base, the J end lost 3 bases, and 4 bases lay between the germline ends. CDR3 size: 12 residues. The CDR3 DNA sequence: TGTGCCACCAGCAGAGGGGTCTACGAGCAGTACTTC. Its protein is CATSRGVYEQYF.

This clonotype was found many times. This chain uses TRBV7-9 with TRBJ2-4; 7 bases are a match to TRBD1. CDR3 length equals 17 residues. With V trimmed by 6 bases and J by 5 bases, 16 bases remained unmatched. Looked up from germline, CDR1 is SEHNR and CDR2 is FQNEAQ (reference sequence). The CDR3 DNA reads TGTGCCAGCAGACCCGTACAGGGGATGGGTCAAGAAAACATTCAGTACTTC. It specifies CASRPVQGMGQENIQYF.

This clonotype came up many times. CDR3 nucleotide sequence: TGTGCCAGCAAGGACAGGGGGGAGGACAATGAGCAGTTCTTC. Amino acid sequence: CASKDRGEDNEQFF. This chain connects TRBV2 to TRBJ2-1; TRBD1 agrees at 10 bases. The length of the CDR3 is 14 residues. Germline CDR1 and CDR2: SNHLY and FYNNEI. V dropped 7 bases and J dropped 5; count of bases not matched to a gene: 5.

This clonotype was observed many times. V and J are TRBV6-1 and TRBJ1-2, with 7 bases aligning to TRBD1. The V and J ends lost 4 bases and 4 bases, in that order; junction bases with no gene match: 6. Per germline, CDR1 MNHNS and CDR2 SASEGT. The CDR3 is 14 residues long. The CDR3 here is CASSVSGDSYGYTF. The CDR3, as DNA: TGTGCCAGCAGTGTTTCCGGGGACAGCTATGGCTACACCTTC.

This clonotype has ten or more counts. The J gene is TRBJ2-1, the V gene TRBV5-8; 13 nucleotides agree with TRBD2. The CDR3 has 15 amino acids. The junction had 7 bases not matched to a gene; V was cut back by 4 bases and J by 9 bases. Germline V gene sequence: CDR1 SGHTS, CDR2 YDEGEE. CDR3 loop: CASSLGLAGRREQFF. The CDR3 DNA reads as TGTGCCAGCAGCCTGGGACTAGCGGGAAGACGTGAGCAGTTCTTC.

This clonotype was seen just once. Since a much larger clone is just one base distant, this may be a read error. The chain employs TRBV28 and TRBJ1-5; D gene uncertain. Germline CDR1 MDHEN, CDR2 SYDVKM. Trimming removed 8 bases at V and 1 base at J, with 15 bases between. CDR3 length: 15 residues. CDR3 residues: CASHLVRGSNQPQHF. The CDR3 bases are TGTGCCAGCCACCTTGTACGAGGGAGCAATCAGCCCCAGCATTTT.

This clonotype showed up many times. The CDR3, as DNA: TGTGCCAGCAGGGGCCACCATGGGACTGAAGCTTTCTTT. Its translation: CASRGHHGTEAFF. J is TRBJ1-1 and V is TRBV25-1; D unresolved. This CDR3 is 13 amino acids long. Germline-derived CDR1 and CDR2 are MGHDK and SYGVNS. V gave up 6 bases and J gave up 5 bases, with 13 bases separating them.

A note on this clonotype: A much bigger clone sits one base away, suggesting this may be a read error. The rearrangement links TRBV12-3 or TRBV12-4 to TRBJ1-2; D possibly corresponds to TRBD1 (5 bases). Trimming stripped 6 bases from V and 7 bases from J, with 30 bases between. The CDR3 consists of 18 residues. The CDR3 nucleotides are TGTGCCAGCAGCTCCACGCTGGACGGGGGGTGGCCGTTCCGTGGCTACACCTTC. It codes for CASSSTLDGGWPFRGYTF.

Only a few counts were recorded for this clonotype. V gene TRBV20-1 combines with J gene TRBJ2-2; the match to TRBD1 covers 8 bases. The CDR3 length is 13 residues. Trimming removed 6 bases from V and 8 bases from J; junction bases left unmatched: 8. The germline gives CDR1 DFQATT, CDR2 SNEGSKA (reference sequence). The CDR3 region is CSAPGQARGELFF. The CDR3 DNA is TGCAGTGCACCGGGACAGGCGCGAGGGGAGCTGTTTTTT.

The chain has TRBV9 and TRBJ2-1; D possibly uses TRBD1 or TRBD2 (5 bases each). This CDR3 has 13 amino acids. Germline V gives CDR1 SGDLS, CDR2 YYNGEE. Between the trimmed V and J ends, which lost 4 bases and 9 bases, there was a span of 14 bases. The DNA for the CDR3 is TGTGCCAGCAGCCCGTGGGACCCCGGTGAGCAGTTCTTC. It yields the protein CASSPWDPGEQFF.

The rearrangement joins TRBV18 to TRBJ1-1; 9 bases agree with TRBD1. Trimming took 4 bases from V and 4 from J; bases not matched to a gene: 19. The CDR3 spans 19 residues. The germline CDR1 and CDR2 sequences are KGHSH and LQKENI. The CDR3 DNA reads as TGTGCCAGCTCACAAACCCCCCAGGACAGGGGCCCTTTGGGCACTGAAGCTTTCTTT. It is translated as CASSQTPQDRGPLGTEAFF.

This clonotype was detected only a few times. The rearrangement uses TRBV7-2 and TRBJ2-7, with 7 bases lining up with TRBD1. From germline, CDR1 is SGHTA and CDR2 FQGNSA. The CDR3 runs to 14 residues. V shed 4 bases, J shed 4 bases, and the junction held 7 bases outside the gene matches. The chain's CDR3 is CASSSNTGAYEQYF. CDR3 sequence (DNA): TGTGCCAGCAGCTCAAATACAGGGGCGTACGAGCAGTACTTC. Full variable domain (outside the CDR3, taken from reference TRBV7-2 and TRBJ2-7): GAGVSQSPSNKVTEKGKDVELRCDPISGHTALYWYRQSLGQGLEFLIYFQGNSAPDKSGLPSDRFSAERTGGSVSTLTIQRTQQEDSAVYLCASSSNTGAYEQYFGPGTRLTVT.